The sequence of this T cell receptor beta chain was determined in a study of OX40 agonist ivuxolimab in advanced cancers. Background on the study: Dose-escalation patients had hepatocellular carcinoma, melanoma, renal cell or head and neck cancer. Study-wide points: More expanded clones were seen, on average, in CD8+ T cells than in CD4+. Near-lowest levels of clonal expansion characterized partial responders at 0.1-3.0 mg/kg.

With regard to this clone: Its antigen is undetermined.

Assay: immunoSEQ multiplex PCR; the TCRdb copy retains only in-frame clones and omits some. Of 45,000 to 60,000 clones in the sample, roughly nine tenths were seen once. Autoimmune disease history or systemic immunosuppression excluded patients. CDR3 size: 12 residues. Germline assignment: CDR1 SEHNR and CDR2 FQNEAQ (reference sequence). Trimming cost V 1 base and J 6 bases, with 6 bases left between them. The sample in question was CD4+ or CD8+ T cells sorted from blood, obtained in a trial of the OX40 agonist ivuxolimab. This sequence was found in an adult with an advanced solid tumor such as melanoma, head and neck, liver or kidney cancer. The rearrangement uses TRBV7-9 and TRBJ1-2; D is unclear. CDR3 amino acids: CASSLGGDGYTF. In DNA form, the CDR3 reads TGTGCCAGCAGCTTAGGCGGCGATGGCTACACCTTC.